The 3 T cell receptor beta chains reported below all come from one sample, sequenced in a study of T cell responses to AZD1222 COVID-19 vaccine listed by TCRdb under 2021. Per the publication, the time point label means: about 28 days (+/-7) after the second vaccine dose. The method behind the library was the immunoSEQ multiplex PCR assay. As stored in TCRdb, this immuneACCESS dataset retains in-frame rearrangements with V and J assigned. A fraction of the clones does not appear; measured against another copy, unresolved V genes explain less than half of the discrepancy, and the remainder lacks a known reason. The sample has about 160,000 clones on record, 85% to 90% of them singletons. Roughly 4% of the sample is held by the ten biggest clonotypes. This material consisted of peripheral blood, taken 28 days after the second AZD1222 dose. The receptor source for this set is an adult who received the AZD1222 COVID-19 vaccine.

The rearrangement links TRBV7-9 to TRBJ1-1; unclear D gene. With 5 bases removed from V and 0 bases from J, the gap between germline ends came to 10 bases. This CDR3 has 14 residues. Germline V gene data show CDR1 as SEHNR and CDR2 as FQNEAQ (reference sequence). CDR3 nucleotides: TGTGCCAGCAGCCCCGGAGCGATGAACACTGAAGCTTTCTTT. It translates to CASSPGAMNTEAFF.

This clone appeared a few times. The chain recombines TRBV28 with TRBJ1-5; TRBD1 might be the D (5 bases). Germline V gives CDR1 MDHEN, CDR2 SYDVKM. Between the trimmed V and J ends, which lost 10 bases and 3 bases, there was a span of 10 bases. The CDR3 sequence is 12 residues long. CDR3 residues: CATQGFNQPQHF. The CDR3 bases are TGTGCCACCCAGGGTTTCAATCAGCCCCAGCATTTT.

This chain's CDR3 is CACPLGGVGYTF. The DNA of the CDR3 is TGTGCCTGCCCTCTGGGGGGAGTTGGCTACACCTTC. V and J are TRBV30 and TRBJ1-2; D possibly corresponds to TRBD1 (5 bases). The V and J ends lost 6 bases and 7 bases respectively, with 15 bases between them. Germline V gene data show CDR1 as GTSNPN and CDR2 as SVGIG (reference sequence). The CDR3 runs 12 residues.